This T cell receptor (beta chain) appears in the sequencing data of a study of CD8 T cells in ankylosing spondylitis (dated by TCRdb to between 2016 and 2019). Background on the whole study: The study profiled T cell receptor beta repertoires in healthy donors and ankylosing spondylitis patients to find disease-linked TCR variants. Peripheral blood samples were taken, and synovial fluid was additionally collected from ankylosing spondylitis patients. In total, the full study cohort was made up of some 110 healthy donors and some 26 ankylosing spondylitis patients.

TCRdb names Illumina HiSeq 2500 as the instrument used. Quantitative 5'-RACE with molecular barcodes was the method used to prepare the TCR beta libraries. The authors processed their data as follows. A new computational method, built on a probabilistic model of VDJ rearrangement, was used to identify disease-linked TCR variants. Using fastp trimming at Q25 and MiXCR clonotype assembly, TCRdb reanalyzed the public sequencing data and kept in-frame beta chains. Merged by CDR3 protein, the rows form single entries marked with the most common genes and DNA. TCRdb's processing, not the study's, gives the V and J calls here. The sample has more than 500,000 distinct CDR3 sequences on record, less than 6% of them singletons. Of the sample, 3% to 4% is held by the ten largest clones. Findings and caveats that apply to the study as a whole: The disease-linked clones were reported to be significantly enriched in matched synovial fluid samples from ankylosing spondylitis patients. The disease-linked clones showed a CD8+ phenotype and occurred at relatively low frequencies in peripheral blood. Some of the motif variants had been reported before in the synovial fluid and blood of reactive arthritis patients, a finding that suggests common disease-initiation mechanisms. A TCR beta motif made up of under ten highly homologous amino acid variants appeared to be characteristic of blood from ankylosing spondylitis patients.

This clonotype occurred many times. Its antigen is still unknown. It has no much larger one-base neighbor in the sample; base qualities were not kept. The CDR3 runs 17 amino acids, cysteine and phenylalanine included. Of the read, only the CDR3 DNA is kept; its 51 bases are in frame from base 1. Trimming leaves V shorter by 0 bases and J shorter by 10 bases, with the junction holding 9 bases beyond the gene matches. The germline V gene encodes CDR1 LGHNA and CDR2 YSLEER. The sequenced sample consisted of blood, either unsorted or a sorted T cell fraction (not recorded which). The TCR sequence derives from a male donor with ankylosing spondylitis. The chain joins TRBV4-3 to TRBJ2-1; the junction holds 13 bases that match TRBD2. The nucleotide sequence is given as TGCGCCAGCAGCCAAGATGGCGGACTAGCGGGAGTTAGCGAGCAGTTCTTC. The translation is CASSQDGGLAGVSEQFF.